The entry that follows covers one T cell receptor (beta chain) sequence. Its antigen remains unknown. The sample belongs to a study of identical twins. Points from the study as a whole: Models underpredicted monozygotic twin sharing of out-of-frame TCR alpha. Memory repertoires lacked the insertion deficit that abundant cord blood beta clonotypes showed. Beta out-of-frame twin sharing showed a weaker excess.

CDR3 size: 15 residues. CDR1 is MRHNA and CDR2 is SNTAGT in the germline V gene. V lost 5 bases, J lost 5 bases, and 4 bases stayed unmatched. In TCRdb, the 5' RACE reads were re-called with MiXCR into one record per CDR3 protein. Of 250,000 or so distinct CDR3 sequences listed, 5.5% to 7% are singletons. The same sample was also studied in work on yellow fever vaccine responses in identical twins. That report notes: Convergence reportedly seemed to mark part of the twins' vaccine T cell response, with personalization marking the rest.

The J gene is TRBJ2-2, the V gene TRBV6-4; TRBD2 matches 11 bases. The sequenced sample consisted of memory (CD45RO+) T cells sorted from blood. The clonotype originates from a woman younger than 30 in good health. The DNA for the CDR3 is TGTGCCAGCAGTCCACTAGCGGGAGAAACCGGGGAGCTGTTTTTT. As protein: CASSPLAGETGELFF.